One T cell receptor beta chain is described in this entry. These data originate in a study of cytomegalovirus exposure and HLA in healthy donors. With 60 Vbeta and 13 Jbeta primers, the PCR was carried out. Clones were read by immunoSEQ multiplex PCR, and TCRdb kept only the in-frame ones, dropping some. The sample records roughly 160,000 clones, approximately 76% being singletons. Those who donated were healthy bone marrow donors. Specimen: PBMCs. The receptor's source is a man between 60 and 75 years old in good health and CMV-seronegative.

As DNA, the CDR3 is TGTGCCAGCAGTACCAGGGAAGCCATATATTTT. Protein sequence: CASSTREAIYF. This chain links TRBV25-1 with TRBJ1-3, with a possible D match to TRBD1 (5 bases). The CDR3 consists of 11 residues. Trimming removed 5 bases at V and 11 bases at J, with 10 bases between. The V gene's germline CDR1 is MGHDK and CDR2 SYGVNS.